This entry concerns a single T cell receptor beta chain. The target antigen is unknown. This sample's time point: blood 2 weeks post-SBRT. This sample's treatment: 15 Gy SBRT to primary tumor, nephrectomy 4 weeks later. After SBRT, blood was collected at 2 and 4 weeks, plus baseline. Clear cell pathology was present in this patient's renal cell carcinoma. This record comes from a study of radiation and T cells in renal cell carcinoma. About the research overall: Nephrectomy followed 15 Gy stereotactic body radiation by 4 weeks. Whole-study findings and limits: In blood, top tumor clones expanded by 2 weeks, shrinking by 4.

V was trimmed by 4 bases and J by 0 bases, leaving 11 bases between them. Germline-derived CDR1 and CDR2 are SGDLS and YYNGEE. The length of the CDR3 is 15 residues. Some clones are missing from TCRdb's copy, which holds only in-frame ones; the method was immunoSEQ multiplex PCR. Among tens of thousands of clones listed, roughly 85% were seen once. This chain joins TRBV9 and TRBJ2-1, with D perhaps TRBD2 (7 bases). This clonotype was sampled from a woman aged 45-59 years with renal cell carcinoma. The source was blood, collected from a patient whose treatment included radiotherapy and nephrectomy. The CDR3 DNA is TGTGCCAGCAGCCCGGGGGGCCGCTCCTACAATGAGCAGTTCTTC. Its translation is CASSPGGRSYNEQFF.